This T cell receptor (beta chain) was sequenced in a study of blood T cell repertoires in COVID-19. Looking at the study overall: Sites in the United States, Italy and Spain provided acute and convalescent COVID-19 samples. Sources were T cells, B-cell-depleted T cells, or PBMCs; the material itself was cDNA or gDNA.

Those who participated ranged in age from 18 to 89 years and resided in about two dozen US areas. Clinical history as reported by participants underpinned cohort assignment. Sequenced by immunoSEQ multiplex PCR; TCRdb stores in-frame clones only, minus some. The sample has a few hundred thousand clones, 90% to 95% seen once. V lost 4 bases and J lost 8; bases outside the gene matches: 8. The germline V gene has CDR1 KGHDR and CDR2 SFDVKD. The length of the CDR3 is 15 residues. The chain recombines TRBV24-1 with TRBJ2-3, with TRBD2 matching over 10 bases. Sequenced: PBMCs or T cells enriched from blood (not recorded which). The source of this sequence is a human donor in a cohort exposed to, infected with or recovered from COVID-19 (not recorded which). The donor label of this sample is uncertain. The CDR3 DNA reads TGTGCCACCAGTGACCCAGCGGGGGGGCCGGGTACGCAGTATTTT. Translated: CATSDPAGGPGTQYF.